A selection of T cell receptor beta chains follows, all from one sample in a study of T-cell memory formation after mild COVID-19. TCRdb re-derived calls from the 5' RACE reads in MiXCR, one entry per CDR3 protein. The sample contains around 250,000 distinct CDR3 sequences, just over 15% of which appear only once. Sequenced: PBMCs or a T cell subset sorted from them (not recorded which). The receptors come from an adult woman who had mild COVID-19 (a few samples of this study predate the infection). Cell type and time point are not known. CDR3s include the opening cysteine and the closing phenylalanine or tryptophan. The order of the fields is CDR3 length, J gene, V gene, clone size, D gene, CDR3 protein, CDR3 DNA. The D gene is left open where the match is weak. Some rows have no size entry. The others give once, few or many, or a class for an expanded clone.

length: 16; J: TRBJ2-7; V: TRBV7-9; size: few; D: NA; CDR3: CASSSNLGQGSYEQYF; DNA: TGTGCCAGCAGCTCGAATCTCGGGCAGGGAAGCTACGAGCAGTACTTC
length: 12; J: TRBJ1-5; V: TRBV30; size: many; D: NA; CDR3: CAWSGGNQPQHF; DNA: TGTGCCTGGAGCGGGGGCAATCAGCCCCAGCATTTT
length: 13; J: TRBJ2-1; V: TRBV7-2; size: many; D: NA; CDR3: CASSRSSYNEQFF; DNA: TGTGCCAGCTCGAGGAGCTCCTACAATGAGCAGTTCTTC
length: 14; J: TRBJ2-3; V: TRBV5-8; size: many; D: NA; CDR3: CASSLDWGTDTQYF; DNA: TGTGCCAGCAGCTTGGATTGGGGCACAGATACGCAGTATTTT
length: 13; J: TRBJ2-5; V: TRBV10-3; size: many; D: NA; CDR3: CAISEDGQSAQYF; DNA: TGTGCCATCAGTGAGGATGGACAATCGGCCCAGTACTTC
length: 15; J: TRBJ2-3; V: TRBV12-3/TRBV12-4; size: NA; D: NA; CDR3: CASTNILVGTDTQYF; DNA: TGTGCCAGCACCAATATCTTGGTAGGCACAGATACGCAGTATTTT
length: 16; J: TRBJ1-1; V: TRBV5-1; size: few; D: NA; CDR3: CASSPTPQGSNTEAFF; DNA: TGCGCCAGCAGCCCGACCCCACAGGGTTCAAACACTGAAGCTTTCTTT
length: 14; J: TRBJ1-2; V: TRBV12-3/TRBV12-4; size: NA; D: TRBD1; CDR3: CASSSQGANYGYTF; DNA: TGTGCCAGCAGTTCCCAGGGGGCAAACTATGGCTACACCTTC
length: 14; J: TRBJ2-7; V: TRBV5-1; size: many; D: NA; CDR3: CASSYQGEGYEQYF; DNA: TGCGCCAGCAGTTACCAGGGGGAGGGCTACGAGCAGTACTTC
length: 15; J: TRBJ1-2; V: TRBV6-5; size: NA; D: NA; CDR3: CASSYMGRVWDGYTF; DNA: TGTGCCAGCAGTTACATGGGGAGGGTTTGGGATGGCTACACCTTC
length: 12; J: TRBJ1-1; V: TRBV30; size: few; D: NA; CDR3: CAWSGPPTEAFF; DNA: TGTGCCTGGAGTGGCCCCCCTACTGAAGCTTTCTTT
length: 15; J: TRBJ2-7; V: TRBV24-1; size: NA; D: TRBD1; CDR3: CATSDSGTGGYEQYF; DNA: TGTGCCACCAGTGACTCCGGGACAGGAGGGTACGAGCAGTACTTC
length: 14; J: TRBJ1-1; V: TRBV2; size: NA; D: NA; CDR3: CASALEVLNTEAFF; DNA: TGTGCCAGCGCCCTTGAGGTTCTGAACACTGAAGCTTTCTTT
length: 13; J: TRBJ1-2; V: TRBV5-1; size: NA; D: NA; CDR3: CASSFQGMEGYTF; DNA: TGCGCCAGCAGCTTCCAGGGGATGGAGGGCTACACCTTC
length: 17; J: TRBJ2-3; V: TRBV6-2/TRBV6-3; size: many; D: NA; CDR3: CASSYSGSGGRTDTQYF; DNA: TGTGCCAGCAGTTACTCTGGCAGCGGAGGGCGCACAGATACGCAGTATTTT
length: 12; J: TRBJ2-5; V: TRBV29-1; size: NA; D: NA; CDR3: CSVGDGGATQYF; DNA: TGCAGCGTTGGGGACGGCGGGGCGACCCAGTACTTC
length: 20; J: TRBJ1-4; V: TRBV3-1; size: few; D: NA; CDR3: CASSPYSRTRASSTNEKLFF; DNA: TGTGCCAGCAGCCCATATTCTCGGACACGAGCCTCCTCAACTAATGAAAAACTGTTTTTT